What follows are 10 T cell receptor beta chains derived from one specimen sequenced in a study of cytomegalovirus exposure and HLA in healthy donors (dated by TCRdb to 2016 to 2017). Libraries came from the immunoSEQ multiplex PCR assay. A mixture of 60 forward primers for TCR Vbeta segments and 13 reverse primers for TCR Jbeta segments was used in the multiplex PCR. Imported from immuneACCESS, the table was reduced by TCRdb to in-frame sequences with V and J called. These copies leave out some clones; in studies compared against another copy, an unresolved V gene accounts for under half, and the cause of the remainder is not known. In all, the sample holds about 110,000 clones, and 82% of those were seen once. The ten largest clones add up to approximately 2.4% of the sample. Sample: PBMCs. The source is a man aged 30 to 45 in good health and CMV-seropositive.

The chain employs TRBV19 and TRBJ1-1, with 9 positions matching TRBD1. V lost 5 bases, J lost 6 bases, and 7 bases stayed unmatched. The CDR3 has 14 residues. Looked up from germline, CDR1 is LNHDA and CDR2 is SQIVND (reference sequence). The CDR3 bases are TGTGCCAGTAGTGCCACAGGGGGCAACGCTGAAGCTTTCTTT. Translated, it gives CASSATGGNAEAFF. Variable domain in full (rest from reference TRBV19 and TRBJ1-1): DGGITQSPKYLFRKEGQNVTLSCEQNLNHDAMYWYRQDPGQGLRLIYYSQIVNDFQKGDIAEGYSVSREKKESFPLTVTSAQKNPTAFYLCASSATGGNAEAFFGQGTRLTVV.

The chain links TRBV10-3 to TRBJ1-6; 8 positions agree with TRBD1. Germline lookup yields CDR1 ENHRY and CDR2 SYGVKD. The CDR3 spans 15 residues. The V gene end was trimmed by 2 bases and the J gene end by 9 bases; junction bases not matched to a gene: 6. The CDR3: CAISEGGQGVSPLHF. Here the CDR3 DNA reads TGTGCCATCAGTGAGGGTGGACAGGGTGTTTCACCCCTCCACTTT.

This clone was detected once. The genes are TRBV6-5 and TRBJ2-2; D is perhaps TRBD1 (5 bases). Looked up from germline, CDR1 is MNHEY and CDR2 is SVGAGI. V was trimmed by 7 bases and J by 3 bases, leaving 15 bases between them. The CDR3 is made up of 15 amino acids. CDR3 sequence: CASTNRRRDTGELFF. In nucleotides, the CDR3 is TGTGCCAGCACGAACAGGCGACGCGACACCGGGGAGCTGTTTTTT.

The J gene is TRBJ2-3, the V gene TRBV6-1; the D gene is possibly TRBD2 (5 bases). Trimming took off 1 base at V and 7 bases at J, with 12 bases between the two ends. The germline gives CDR1 MNHNS, CDR2 SASEGT. The CDR3 is made up of 14 amino acids. The CDR3 reads CASSEGWQRNTQYF. CDR3 sequence (DNA): TGTGCCAGCAGTGAAGGATGGCAGCGGAATACGCAGTATTTT.

CDR3: CASSPHRADYGYTF. The CDR3 DNA sequence: TGTGCCAGCAGTCCCCATCGAGCGGACTATGGCTACACCTTC. The rearrangement links TRBV6-5 to TRBJ1-2; D is uncertain. The CDR3 runs 14 residues. Trimming took off 5 bases at V and 3 bases at J, with 13 bases between the two ends. CDR1 is MNHEY, CDR2 SVGAGI, per germline.

V gene TRBV7-2 combines with J gene TRBJ1-3; D uncertain. CDR1 and CDR2 from the germline V gene are SGHTA and FQGNSA. The CDR3 totals 15 residues. Trimming stripped 5 bases from V and 6 bases from J, with 17 bases between. This CDR3 is CASSADARLENTIYF. CDR3 bases: TGTGCCAGCAGCGCCGACGCCAGGCTGGAAAACACCATATATTTT.

The rearrangement uses TRBV5-4 and TRBJ2-1; D gene uncertain. This CDR3 contains 15 residues. Germline V lookup: CDR1 SGHNT, CDR2 YYREEE (reference sequence). V was shortened by 1 base and J by 8 bases, with 16 bases between the two germline ends. CDR3 sequence (DNA): TGTGCCAGCAGCTTGAAGCGCTCTCCTAGTGATGAGCAGTTCTTC. This encodes CASSLKRSPSDEQFF.

This clone was detected only a few times. The DNA of the CDR3 is TGTGCCAGCAGCGATAGACAGGGGATAACTAATGAAAAACTGTTTTTT. It translates to CASSDRQGITNEKLFF. This chain connects TRBV5-5 to TRBJ1-4; TRBD1 matches 8 bases. This CDR3 comprises 16 residues. The germline V gene encodes CDR1 SGHKS and CDR2 YYEKEE (reference sequence). The junction had 6 bases not matched to a gene; V was cut back by 4 bases and J by 1 base.

V is TRBV7-7 and J is TRBJ2-5; 11 nucleotides agree with TRBD2. This CDR3 has 14 amino acids. Germline values: CDR1 SSHAT, CDR2 FNYEAQ (reference sequence). The junction had 1 base not matched to a gene; V was cut back by 5 bases and J by 2 bases. In DNA form, the CDR3 reads TGTGCCAGCAGCCGACTAGCGGGACAAGAGACCCAGTACTTC. Translated: CASSRLAGQETQYF. The full variable domain, with the rest looked up from reference TRBV7-7 and TRBJ2-5, is GAGVSQSPRYKVTKRGQDVTLRCDPISSHATLYWYQQALGQGPEFLTYFNYEAQPDKSGLPSDRFSAERPEGSISTLTIQRTEQRDSAMYRCASSRLAGQETQYFGPGTRLLVL.

This clone appeared a single time. V is TRBV7-3 and J is TRBJ1-1; D might be TRBD1 (6 bases). V lost 6 bases, J lost 4 bases, and 15 bases lay in between. CDR3 size: 14 residues. CDR1 and CDR2 from the germline V gene are SGHTA and FQGTGA. The CDR3 protein is CASSSQGGGTEAFF. Here the CDR3 DNA reads TGTGCCAGCAGTTCTCAGGGAGGGGGCACTGAAGCTTTCTTT.